The text below deals with one T cell receptor beta chain. This clonotype was observed at least ten times. No cognate antigen has been identified for it. Base qualities are not recorded, but no much larger clone differs from it by a single base. This specimen comes from a study of T cell repertoires in cytomegalovirus infection (dated by TCRdb to about 2019). In the study overall: Donor HLA type was relevant to the analysis, as public TCR beta signatures indicated carriage of CMV infection together with the matching HLA type.

There are 14 amino acids in the CDR3, from cysteine to phenylalanine inclusive. Only the CDR3 portion is preserved as DNA: 42 bases, with reading frame beginning at the first base. The V end loses 5 bases and the J end loses 6 bases, and a stretch of 17 bases separates them. According to the germline V gene, CDR1 reads SGHVS and CDR2 reads FQNEAQ. TCRdb records Illumina HiSeq 1500 as the sequencer. TCRdb ran its own pipeline on the public reads, namely fastp trimming at Q25 and MiXCR clone calling, and kept in-frame beta chains. Merged by CDR3 protein, the rows form single entries marked with the most common genes and DNA. A total of about 490,000 distinct CDR3 sequences appear in this sample, 16% of them only once. The top ten constitute approximately 24% of the sample. Summary of the overall study and its limitations: In both this cohort and an independent roughly 330-donor cohort, the cumulative frequency of public TCR beta family members distinguished carriers of CMV infection plus the relevant HLA type. The ex vivo response was dominated by HLA-C-restricted CMV-specific TCR beta clonotypes, which also provided the single most frequent clonotype in two of eight donors.

The rearranged chain carries TRBV7-8 and TRBJ2-7; no D gene call is confident. This receptor was obtained from a human donor in good health (CMV status not recorded). Some clones in this sample may be carry-over from other donors' samples. The sequenced sample was CD8+ T cells from PBMCs. The bases are TGTGCCAGCAGCCCATTAACCGCTTACGGCGAGCAGTACTTC. Its product reads: CASSPLTAYGEQYF.